This T cell receptor (beta chain) was sequenced in a study of cytomegalovirus exposure and HLA in healthy donors. Study findings and constraints: Most TCR sequences proved rare, with some public TCRs found in many donors. For cytomegalovirus status, the classifier reportedly gave diagnoses with high specificity and sensitivity. In vitro confirmation showed a few CMV-associated chains to be CMV antigen specific.

Remarks on this clone: Its antigen remains unidentified.

The assay was immunoSEQ multiplex PCR, and TCRdb's table has in-frame clones only and misses some. The sample consists of over 75,000 clones, roughly 93% of them appearing once. Germline V gene data show CDR1 as MNHEY and CDR2 as SMNVEV (reference sequence). The CDR3 has 14 amino acids. With 5 bases removed from V and 5 bases from J, the gap between germline ends came to 15 bases. V and J are TRBV27 and TRBJ2-5, with a tentative D call TRBD2 (5 bases). This TCR came from a man aged 25-45 years in good health and CMV-seronegative. Sample: PBMCs. CDR3 DNA: TGTGCCAGCAGTCCCGGGATAGTGGCGGAGACCCAGTACTTC. Amino acid sequence: CASSPGIVAETQYF.